The 3 T cell receptor beta chains presented below share a single source sample, sequenced in a study of OX40 agonist ivuxolimab in advanced cancers. TCRdb's copy holds only in-frame clones and misses some; the assay was immunoSEQ multiplex PCR. Here the sample spans more than 60,000 clones, 80% to 90% being singletons. The sample was CD4+ or CD8+ T cells sorted from blood, taken in a trial of the OX40 agonist ivuxolimab. The source is an adult with an advanced solid tumor such as melanoma, head and neck, liver or kidney cancer.

This chain links TRBV7-8 with TRBJ2-3; D may be TRBD1 (6 bases). This CDR3 comprises 15 residues. The germline V gene has CDR1 SGHVS and CDR2 FQNEAQ. The V end was cut by 6 bases, the J end by 2 bases, with 15 bases between. The CDR3 reads CASRKGRGYTDTQYF. CDR3 in DNA: TGTGCCAGCAGGAAAGGCAGGGGTTACACAGATACGCAGTATTTT.

This rearrangement joins TRBV5-8 to TRBJ2-7, with 7 bases identical to TRBD1. Germline V gene sequence: CDR1 SGHTS, CDR2 YDEGEE. The V gene end was trimmed by 4 bases and the J gene end by 0 bases; junction bases not matched to a gene: 13. This CDR3 is 17 amino acids long. CDR3 protein: CASSQARQGLNSYEQYF. CDR3 DNA: TGTGCCAGCAGCCAAGCCCGACAGGGCTTGAACTCCTACGAGCAGTACTTC. Drawing the rest from reference TRBV5-8 and TRBJ2-7, the complete variable domain is EAGVTQSPTHLIKTRGQQATLRCSPISGHTSVYWYQQALGLGLQFLLWYDEGEERNRGNFPPRFSGRQFPNYSSELNVNALELEDSALYLCASSQARQGLNSYEQYFGPGTRLTVT.

The chain joins TRBV7-9 to TRBJ2-2; D might be TRBD1 (7 bases). This CDR3 has 15 amino acids. V dropped 0 bases and J dropped 5 bases, with 10 bases sitting between them. Germline CDR1 is SEHNR and CDR2 is FQNEAQ (reference sequence). The DNA of the CDR3 is TGTGCCAGCAGCTTAGCCAGGGGGGATACCGGGGAGCTGTTTTTT. Amino acid sequence: CASSLARGDTGELFF.